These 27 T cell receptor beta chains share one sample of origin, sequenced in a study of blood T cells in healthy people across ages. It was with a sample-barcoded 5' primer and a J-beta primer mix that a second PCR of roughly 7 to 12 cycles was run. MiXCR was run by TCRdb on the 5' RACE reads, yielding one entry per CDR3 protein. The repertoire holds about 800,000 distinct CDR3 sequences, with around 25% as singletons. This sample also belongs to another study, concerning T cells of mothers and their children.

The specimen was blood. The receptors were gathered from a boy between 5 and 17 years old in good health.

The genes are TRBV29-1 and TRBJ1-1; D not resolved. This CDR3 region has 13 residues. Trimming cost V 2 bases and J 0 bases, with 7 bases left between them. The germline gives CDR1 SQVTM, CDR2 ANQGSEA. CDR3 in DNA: TGCAGCGTTGAACAAAGCATGAACACTGAAGCTTTCTTT. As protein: CSVEQSMNTEAFF.

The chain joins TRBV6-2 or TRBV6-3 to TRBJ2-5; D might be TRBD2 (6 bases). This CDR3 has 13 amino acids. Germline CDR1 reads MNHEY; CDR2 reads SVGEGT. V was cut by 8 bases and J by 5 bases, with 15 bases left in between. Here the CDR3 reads CASQSGAHETQYF. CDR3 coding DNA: TGTGCCAGCCAGTCGGGAGCCCATGAGACCCAGTACTTC.

The CDR3 bases are TGTGCCTGGAGTGTAGGACAGGCCCGGATCGCAACTAATGAAAAACTGTTTTTT. This sequence encodes CAWSVGQARIATNEKLFF. The chain employs TRBV30 and TRBJ1-4; TRBD1 matches at 7 bases. Germline CDR1 GTSNPN, CDR2 SVGIG (reference sequence). V gave up 0 bases and J gave up 0 bases; unmatched junction bases: 10. This CDR3 spans 18 amino acids. The whole variable domain, filled in from reference TRBV30 and TRBJ1-4, reads SQTIHQWPATLVQPVGSPLSLECTVEGTSNPNLYWYRQAAGRGLQLLFYSVGIGQISSEVPQNLSASRPQDRQFILSSKKLLLSDSGFYLCAWSVGQARIATNEKLFFGSGTQLSVL.

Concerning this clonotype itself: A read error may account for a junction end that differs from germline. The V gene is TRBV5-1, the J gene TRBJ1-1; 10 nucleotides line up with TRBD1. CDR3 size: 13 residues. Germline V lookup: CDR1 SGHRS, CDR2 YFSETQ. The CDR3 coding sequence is TGCGCCAGCAGTTTAGGGACAGGGGAAGAGAGGCTCTTT. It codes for CASSLGTGEERLF.

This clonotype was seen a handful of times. This chain's CDR3 is CASSSGLAGVKEQYF. The CDR3 coding sequence is TGTGCCAGCAGTTCGGGACTAGCGGGAGTCAAAGAGCAGTACTTC. The chain employs TRBV6-5 and TRBJ2-7; 14 nucleotides match TRBD2. V was clipped by 4 bases and J by 7 bases; unmatched bases: 6. Germline V lookup: CDR1 MNHEY, CDR2 SVGAGI. The CDR3 has 15 residues.

This CDR3 is CASSRRAGGQETQYF. Written as DNA, the CDR3 is TGTGCCAGCAGCCGACGGGCCGGGGGCCAAGAGACCCAGTACTTC. V gene TRBV7-2 combines with J gene TRBJ2-5; tentatively, D is TRBD2 (6 bases). The germline V and J ends were trimmed by 5 bases and 1 base, with 14 bases remaining between them. In germline, CDR1 is SGHTA, CDR2 FQGNSA. This CDR3 comprises 15 residues.

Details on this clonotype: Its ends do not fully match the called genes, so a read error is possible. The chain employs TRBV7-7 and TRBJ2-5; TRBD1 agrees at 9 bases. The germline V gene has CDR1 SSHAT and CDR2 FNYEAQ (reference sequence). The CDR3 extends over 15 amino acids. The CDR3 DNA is TGTGCTAGCAGCTTAGCACAGGGGGCTTATGAGACCCAGTACTTC. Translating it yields CASSLAQGAYETQYF.

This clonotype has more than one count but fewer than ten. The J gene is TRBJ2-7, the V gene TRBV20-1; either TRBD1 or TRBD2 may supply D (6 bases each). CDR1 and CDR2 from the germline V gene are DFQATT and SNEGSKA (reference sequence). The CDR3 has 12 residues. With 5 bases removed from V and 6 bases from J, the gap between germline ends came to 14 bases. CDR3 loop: CSAGGGTSEQYF. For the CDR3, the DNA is TGCAGTGCTGGGGGCGGGACCAGCGAGCAGTACTTC.

CDR3 residues: CASSQVSSGAYEQYF. Here the CDR3 DNA reads TGCGCCAGCAGCCAAGTCTCCTCGGGGGCCTACGAGCAGTACTTC. The chain uses TRBV4-3 and TRBJ2-5, with TRBD2 as a possible D gene (6 bases). The end of the DNA is better explained by TRBJ2-7, so the J call may be wrong. CDR3 length: 15 amino acids. Germline assignment: CDR1 LGHNA and CDR2 YSLEER.

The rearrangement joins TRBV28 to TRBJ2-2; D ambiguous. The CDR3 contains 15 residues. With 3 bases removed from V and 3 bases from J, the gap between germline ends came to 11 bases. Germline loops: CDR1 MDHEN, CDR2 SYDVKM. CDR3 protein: CASSFGSTYTGELFF. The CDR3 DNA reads TGTGCCAGCAGTTTCGGCTCCACCTACACCGGGGAGCTGTTTTTT.

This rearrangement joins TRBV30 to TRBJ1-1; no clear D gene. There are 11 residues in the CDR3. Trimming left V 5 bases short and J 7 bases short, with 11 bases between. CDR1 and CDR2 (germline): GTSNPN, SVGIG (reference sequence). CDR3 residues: CAWVGYGEAFF. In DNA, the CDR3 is TGTGCCTGGGTGGGGTATGGTGAAGCTTTCTTT.

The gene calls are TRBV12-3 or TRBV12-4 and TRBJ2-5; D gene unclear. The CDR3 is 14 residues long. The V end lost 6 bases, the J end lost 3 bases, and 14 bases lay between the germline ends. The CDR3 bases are TGTGCCAGCAGCCTTTCCTCGGACGAAGAGACCCAGTACTTC. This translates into CASSLSSDEETQYF.

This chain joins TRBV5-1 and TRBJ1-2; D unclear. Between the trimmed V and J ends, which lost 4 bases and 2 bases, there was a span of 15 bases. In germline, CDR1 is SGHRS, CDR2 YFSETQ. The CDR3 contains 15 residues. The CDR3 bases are TGCGCCAGCAGCCCCTACCTTGAGGAGAACTATGGCTACACCTTC. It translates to CASSPYLEENYGYTF.

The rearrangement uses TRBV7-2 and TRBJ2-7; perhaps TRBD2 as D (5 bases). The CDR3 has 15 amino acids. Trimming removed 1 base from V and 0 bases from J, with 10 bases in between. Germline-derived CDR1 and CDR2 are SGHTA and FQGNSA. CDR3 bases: TGTGCCAGCAGCTTAGAATTAGGGAGCTCCTACGAGCAGTACTTC. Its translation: CASSLELGSSYEQYF.

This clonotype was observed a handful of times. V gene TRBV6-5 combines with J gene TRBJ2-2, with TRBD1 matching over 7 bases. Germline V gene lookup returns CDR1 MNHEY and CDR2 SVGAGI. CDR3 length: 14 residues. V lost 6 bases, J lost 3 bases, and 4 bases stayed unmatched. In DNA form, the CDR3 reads TGTGCCAGCAGGTCCGGGACAGACACCGGGGAGCTGTTTTTT. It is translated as CASRSGTDTGELFF.

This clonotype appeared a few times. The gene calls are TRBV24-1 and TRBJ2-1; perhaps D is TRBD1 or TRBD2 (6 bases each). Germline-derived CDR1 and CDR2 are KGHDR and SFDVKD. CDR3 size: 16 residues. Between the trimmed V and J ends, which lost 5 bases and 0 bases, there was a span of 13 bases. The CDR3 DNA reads TGTGCCACCAGTGCCTTGGGGGGCGCCTCCTACAATGAGCAGTTCTTC. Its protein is CATSALGGASYNEQFF.

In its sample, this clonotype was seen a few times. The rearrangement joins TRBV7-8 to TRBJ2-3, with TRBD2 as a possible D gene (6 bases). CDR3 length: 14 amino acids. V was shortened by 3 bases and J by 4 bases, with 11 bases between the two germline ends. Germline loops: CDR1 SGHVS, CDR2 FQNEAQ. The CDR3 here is CASSFSGSADTQYF. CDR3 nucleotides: TGTGCCAGCAGCTTTAGCGGCTCTGCAGATACGCAGTATTTT.

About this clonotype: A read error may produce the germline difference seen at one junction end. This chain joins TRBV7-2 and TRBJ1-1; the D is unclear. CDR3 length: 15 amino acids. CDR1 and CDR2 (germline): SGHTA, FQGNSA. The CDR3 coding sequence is TGTGCCAGCAGCTTAGACGCGGGAATGAACGCTGAAGCTTTCTTT. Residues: CASSLDAGMNAEAFF.

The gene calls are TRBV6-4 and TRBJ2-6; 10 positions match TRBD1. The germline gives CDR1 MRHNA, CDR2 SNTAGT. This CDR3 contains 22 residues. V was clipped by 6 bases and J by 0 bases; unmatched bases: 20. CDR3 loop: CASSSPDRGPTLLYSGANVLTF. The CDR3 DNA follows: TGTGCCAGCAGCTCCCCCGACAGGGGGCCTACCCTCCTTTACTCTGGGGCCAACGTCCTGACTTTC.

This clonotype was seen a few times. Here the CDR3 reads CASSNGQPYGYTF. The CDR3, as DNA: TGTGCCAGCAGTAATGGACAGCCCTATGGCTACACCTTC. The chain has TRBV6-4 and TRBJ1-2; D perhaps matches TRBD1 (6 bases). The V gene's germline CDR1 is MRHNA and CDR2 SNTAGT. CDR3 length: 13 residues. V gave up 5 bases and J gave up 4 bases, with 11 bases separating them.

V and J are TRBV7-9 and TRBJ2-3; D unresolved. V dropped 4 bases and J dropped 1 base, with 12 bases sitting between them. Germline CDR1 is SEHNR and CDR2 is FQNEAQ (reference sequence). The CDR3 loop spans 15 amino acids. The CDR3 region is CASSSTLQGTDTQYF. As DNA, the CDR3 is TGTGCCAGCAGCTCGACCCTCCAAGGCACAGATACGCAGTATTTT.

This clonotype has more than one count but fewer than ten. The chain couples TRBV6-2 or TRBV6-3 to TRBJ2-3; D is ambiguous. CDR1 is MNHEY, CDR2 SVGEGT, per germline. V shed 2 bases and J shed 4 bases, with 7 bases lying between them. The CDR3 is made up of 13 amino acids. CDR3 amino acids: CASSYRKADTQYF. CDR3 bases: TGTGCCAGCAGTTACCGGAAGGCAGATACGCAGTATTTT.

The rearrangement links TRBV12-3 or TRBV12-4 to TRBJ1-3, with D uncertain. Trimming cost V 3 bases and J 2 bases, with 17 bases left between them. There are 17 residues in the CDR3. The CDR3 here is CASSFLLSWLTGNTIYF. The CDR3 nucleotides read TGTGCCAGCAGTTTTCTCCTATCGTGGCTTACTGGAAACACCATATATTTT.

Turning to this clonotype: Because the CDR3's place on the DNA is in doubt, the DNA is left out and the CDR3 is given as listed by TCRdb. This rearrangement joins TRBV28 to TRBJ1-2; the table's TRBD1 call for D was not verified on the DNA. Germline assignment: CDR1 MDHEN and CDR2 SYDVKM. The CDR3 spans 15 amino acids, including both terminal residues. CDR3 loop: CASSSSTGGAYGYTF.

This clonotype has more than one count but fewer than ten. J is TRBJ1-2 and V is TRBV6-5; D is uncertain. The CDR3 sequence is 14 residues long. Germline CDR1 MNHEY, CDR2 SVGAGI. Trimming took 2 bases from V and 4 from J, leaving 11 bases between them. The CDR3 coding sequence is TGTGCCAGCAGTTACGTCAGAGAGGCCTATGGCTACACCTTC. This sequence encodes CASSYVREAYGYTF.

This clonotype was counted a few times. The CDR3 is CASSSGTRVNYEQFF. The CDR3 DNA is TGTGCCAGCAGCTCCGGGACTAGGGTTAACTATGAGCAGTTCTTC. The rearrangement joins TRBV7-9 to TRBJ2-5; 8 bases fit TRBD2. The DNA end lines up better with TRBJ2-1; the J call may be wrong. The CDR3 is made up of 15 amino acids. Germline V gives CDR1 SEHNR, CDR2 FQNEAQ (reference sequence).

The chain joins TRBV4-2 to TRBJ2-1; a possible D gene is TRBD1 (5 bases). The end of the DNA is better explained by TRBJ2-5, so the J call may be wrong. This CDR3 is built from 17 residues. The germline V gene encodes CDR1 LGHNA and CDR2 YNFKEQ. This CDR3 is CASSQEGGRELTETQYF. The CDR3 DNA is TGTGCCAGCAGCCAAGAAGGCGGCAGGGAACTTACGGAGACCCAGTACTTC.